This passage covers 25 T cell receptor beta chains from one sample sequenced in a study of blood T cell repertoires in COVID-19. Assay used: immunoSEQ multiplex PCR; TCRdb lists only in-frame clones, some missing. The table lists approximately 65,000 clones, around 80% of them singletons. The sequenced material came from PBMCs or T cells enriched from blood (not recorded which). The source of these receptors is a middle-aged woman with acute COVID-19.

The gene calls are TRBV5-1 and TRBJ2-3; TRBD2 matches 13 bases. V lost 1 base and J lost 6; bases outside the gene matches: 5. This CDR3 spans 16 amino acids. CDR1 and CDR2 (germline): SGHRS, YFSETQ. The CDR3 DNA sequence: TGCGCCAGCAGCTTGAGAGGACTAGCGGGGGTCGATACGCAGTATTTT. It translates to CASSLRGLAGVDTQYF.

This sequence joins TRBV6-2 or TRBV6-3 and TRBJ2-1; TRBD2 matches at 7 bases. The CDR3 consists of 21 residues. Unmatched junction bases numbered 20, after V lost 2 bases and J lost 1 base. Germline V lookup: CDR1 MNHEY, CDR2 SVGEGT. CDR3 amino acids: CASSYPGQRQGREGSYNEQFF. In DNA form, the CDR3 reads TGTGCCAGCAGTTACCCCGGACAACGACAAGGAAGGGAGGGTTCCTACAATGAGCAGTTCTTC.

This rearrangement joins TRBV11-2 to TRBJ2-1; 7 positions match TRBD1. There are 16 residues in the CDR3. From germline, CDR1 is SGHAT and CDR2 FQNNGV. With V trimmed by 1 base and J by 8 bases, 11 bases remained unmatched. Here the CDR3 reads CASSLVYRGDYDEQFF. The CDR3 nucleotides are TGTGCCAGCAGCTTAGTTTACAGGGGAGATTACGATGAGCAGTTCTTC.

V and J are TRBV28 and TRBJ2-2, with a weak D call TRBD2 (5 bases). V was trimmed by 6 bases and J by 6 bases, leaving 20 bases between them. Germline V gene lookup returns CDR1 MDHEN and CDR2 SYDVKM. This CDR3 spans 16 amino acids. The DNA of the CDR3 is TGTGCCAGCAGCCCCACGGGGTGGGGTAAGGCCGGGGAGCTGTTTTTT. Translating it yields CASSPTGWGKAGELFF.

The V gene is TRBV3-1 (or the pseudogene TRBV3-2), the J gene TRBJ2-2, with 9 bases that match TRBD2. Germline V CDR1 and CDR2: LGHDT, YNNKEL (reference sequence). V trimming: 4 bases; J trimming: 2 bases; junction bases outside the gene matches: 11. The length of the CDR3 is 18 residues. The CDR3 DNA is TGTGCCAGCAGCCTGGTCATTAGCGGGGGCCTTAACACCGGGGAGCTGTTTTTT. Its translation: CASSLVISGGLNTGELFF.

The V call is TRBV10-1, the J call TRBJ1-1; the D gene is possibly TRBD1 (6 bases). V lost 2 bases to trimming and J lost 5 bases, with 15 bases between them. The germline gives CDR1 WNHNN, CDR2 SYGVQD (reference sequence). There are 15 residues in the CDR3. CDR3 amino acids: CASSEATGRRTEAFF. The CDR3 DNA is TGCGCCAGCAGTGAGGCGACAGGTCGCCGGACTGAAGCTTTCTTT.

The chain recombines TRBV13 with TRBJ1-5; TRBD1 is a possible D gene (6 bases). Germline CDR1 and CDR2: PRHDT and FYEKMQ (reference sequence). With 0 bases removed from V and 0 bases from J, the gap between germline ends came to 6 bases. CDR3 size: 15 residues. In DNA, the CDR3 is TGTGCCAGCAGCTTAGGAGGGGGTAGCAATCAGCCCCAGCATTTT. It encodes CASSLGGGSNQPQHF.

V is TRBV28 and J is TRBJ2-5; TRBD1 aligns across 8 bases. Unmatched junction bases numbered 8, after V lost 4 bases and J lost 4 bases. This CDR3 is 15 amino acids long. CDR1 and CDR2 from the germline V gene are MDHEN and SYDVKM. As DNA, the CDR3 is TGTGCCAGCAGTTCCCGACAGGGGTTGCTAGAGACCCAGTACTTC. This codes for CASSSRQGLLETQYF.

This chain joins TRBV27 and TRBJ1-5, with TRBD1 as a possible D gene (5 bases). Trimming took 5 bases from V and 3 from J, leaving 14 bases between them. Per the germline V gene, CDR1 is MNHEY and CDR2 is SMNVEV (reference sequence). There are 15 residues in the CDR3. The CDR3 DNA is TGTGCCAGCAGTACCCTGCAGGGAATCAATCAGCCCCAGCATTTT. Its protein is CASSTLQGINQPQHF.

This rearrangement joins TRBV4-1 to TRBJ1-5; 9 positions match TRBD1. Germline CDR1 MGHRA, CDR2 YSYEKL. The CDR3 sequence is 15 residues long. J was trimmed by 5 bases and V by 2 bases; bases with no gene match: 4. CDR3: CASSQPTGGDQPQHF. DNA for the CDR3: TGCGCCAGCAGCCAACCCACAGGGGGCGATCAGCCCCAGCATTTT.

This chain links TRBV19 with TRBJ1-1, with 7 nucleotides matching TRBD1. The CDR3 runs 14 residues. After removal of 5 bases from V and 4 bases from J, the junction contained 7 bases not matched to a gene. The germline V gene has CDR1 LNHDA and CDR2 SQIVND (reference sequence). The CDR3 spells CASSVDRKATEAFF. DNA of the CDR3: TGTGCCAGTAGTGTGGACAGGAAAGCCACTGAAGCTTTCTTT.

The chain couples TRBV29-1 to TRBJ1-1; 11 bases align to TRBD1. Trimming took 4 bases from V and 5 from J; bases not matched to a gene: 9. Looked up from germline, CDR1 is SQVTM and CDR2 is ANQGSEA. The CDR3 is 15 residues long. CDR3 DNA sequence: TGCAGCGTTGGAAAGGGGACAGGGGGTCCTACTGAAGCTTTCTTT. This gives the protein CSVGKGTGGPTEAFF.

The V gene is TRBV28, the J gene TRBJ1-2; the match to TRBD1 covers 8 bases. There are 14 residues in the CDR3. The V gene's germline CDR1 is MDHEN and CDR2 SYDVKM. The V segment lost 6 bases and the J segment 7 bases; nucleotides outside the gene matches: 10. The CDR3 DNA follows: TGTGCCAGCAGGACAGGACAGGGTATAGCTGGCTACACCTTC. As protein: CASRTGQGIAGYTF.

The CDR3 reads CASSTRTSRVLDEQYF. For the CDR3, the DNA is TGTGCCAGTAGTACTAGGACTAGCCGCGTACTGGACGAGCAGTACTTC. The chain carries TRBV19 and TRBJ2-7, with TRBD2 matching 8 bases. Germline values: CDR1 LNHDA, CDR2 SQIVND (reference sequence). The CDR3 has 16 amino acids. V shed 4 bases and J 5 bases; nucleotides not matched to a gene: 13. Full variable domain (missing parts from reference TRBV19 and TRBJ2-7): DGGITQSPKYLFRKEGQNVTLSCEQNLNHDAMYWYRQDPGQGLRLIYYSQIVNDFQKGDIAEGYSVSREKKESFPLTVTSAQKNPTAFYLCASSTRTSRVLDEQYFGPGTRLTVT.

This clone was seen a handful of times. The genes are TRBV5-1 and TRBJ1-2; 8 bases map to TRBD1. CDR1 is SGHRS, CDR2 YFSETQ, per germline. This CDR3 is 15 amino acids long. The J segment lost 4 bases and the V segment lost 4 bases, leaving 9 bases of the junction unmatched. DNA of the CDR3: TGCGCCAGCAGCCCAAACTTTGGACAGGGCTATGGCTACACCTTC. Residues: CASSPNFGQGYGYTF.

The V and J genes are TRBV27 and TRBJ2-2, with D uncertain. V lost 2 bases to trimming and J lost 4 bases, with 5 bases between them. The CDR3 runs to 13 residues. From germline, CDR1 is MNHEY and CDR2 SMNVEV (reference sequence). CDR3 residues: CASSLGVTGELFF. The CDR3 DNA is TGTGCCAGCAGTTTAGGAGTCACCGGGGAGCTGTTTTTT.

This clone was counted a few times. The chain links TRBV5-4 to TRBJ2-3; 9 nucleotides agree with TRBD2. Losses at the gene ends were 7 bases for V and 4 bases for J; bases not matched to a gene: 13. This CDR3 is 16 amino acids long. The germline gives CDR1 SGHNT, CDR2 YYREEE (reference sequence). The CDR3 reads CASLARGGASPDTQYF. The CDR3 bases are TGTGCCAGCCTTGCCCGCGGGGGGGCGTCCCCAGATACGCAGTATTTT.

The chain is built from TRBV15 and TRBJ1-2, with D unresolved. Germline CDR1 is LNHNV and CDR2 is YYDKDF (reference sequence). V lost 0 bases, J lost 8 bases, and 10 bases lay in between. The CDR3 covers 13 residues. The DNA for the CDR3 is TGTGCCACCAGCAGAGAGAGTGCGGGGGGCTACACCTTC. This encodes CATSRESAGGYTF.

This chain links TRBV6-4 with TRBJ2-3; 7 bases align to TRBD2. CDR1 and CDR2 (germline): MRHNA, SNTAGT. This CDR3 has 13 residues. With 8 bases clipped from V and 0 bases from J, the junction kept 2 bases outside the gene matches. The CDR3 here is CASGGGSTDTQYF. The CDR3 nucleotides read TGTGCCAGCGGGGGGGGGAGCACAGATACGCAGTATTTT.

The chain links TRBV6-5 to TRBJ2-2, with 7 nucleotides matching TRBD1. CDR1 and CDR2 from the germline V gene are MNHEY and SVGAGI. V was clipped by 7 bases and J by 6 bases; unmatched bases: 8. The CDR3 is 14 residues long. The CDR3 spells CASNPSGGPGELFF. The CDR3 DNA reads as TGTGCCAGCAATCCGTCAGGGGGTCCCGGGGAGCTGTTTTTT.

J is TRBJ1-6 and V is TRBV5-4; TRBD1 matches at 8 bases. Germline-derived CDR1 and CDR2 are SGHNT and YYREEE (reference sequence). CDR3 size: 17 residues. J gave up 1 base and V 5 bases, and 8 bases lay outside the gene matches. The CDR3 protein is CASRSTGGGSYNSPLHF. CDR3 nucleotide sequence: TGTGCCAGCAGATCTACAGGGGGAGGGTCCTATAATTCACCCCTCCACTTT.

The rearrangement links TRBV6-5 to TRBJ1-1; 10 bases line up with TRBD1. The CDR3 contains 13 residues. Unmatched junction bases numbered 5, after V lost 6 bases and J lost 7 bases. The V gene's germline CDR1 is MNHEY and CDR2 SVGAGI. CDR3 sequence (DNA): TGTGCCAGCAGCGATCGGGACAGGGGTGAAGCTTTCTTT. Translation: CASSDRDRGEAFF.

CDR3 sequence: CASSQDRMHSPLHF. For the CDR3, the DNA is TGTGCCAGCAGTCAGGACAGGATGCATTCACCCCTCCACTTT. The V call is TRBV6-6, the J call TRBJ1-6; 7 bases map to TRBD1. Trimming took 5 bases from V and 8 from J; bases not matched to a gene: 6. The V gene's germline CDR1 is MNHNY and CDR2 SVGAGI (reference sequence). This CDR3 is 14 amino acids long.

CDR3 nucleotides: TGTGCCAGCAGCAAAAGACCAGGGCCCGGGACAGGGGCGGAAAAACTGTTTTTT. It is translated as CASSKRPGPGTGAEKLFF. The chain links TRBV9 to TRBJ1-4; 10 bases fit TRBD1. Germline CDR1 reads SGDLS; CDR2 reads YYNGEE. J lost 8 bases, V lost 4 bases, and 17 bases had no gene match. This CDR3 region has 18 residues.

The gene calls are TRBV3-1 (or the pseudogene TRBV3-2) and TRBJ2-5; 13 positions match TRBD2. The CDR3 totals 15 residues. V gave up 4 bases and J gave up 7 bases; unmatched junction bases: 6. From germline, CDR1 is LGHDT and CDR2 YNNKEL (reference sequence). The DNA of the CDR3 is TGTGCCAGCAGCCCGGGGACTAGCGGGGCCGGGACCCAGTACTTC. Translation: CASSPGTSGAGTQYF.